The rows below give T cell receptor beta chains drawn from one sample of a study of OX40 agonist ivuxolimab in advanced cancers. The assay was immunoSEQ multiplex PCR, and TCRdb's table has in-frame clones only and misses some. The repertoire holds 130,000 or so clones, with about 94% as singletons. The sequencing used CD4+ or CD8+ T cells sorted from blood, collected in a trial of the OX40 agonist ivuxolimab. Source of these receptors: an adult with an advanced solid tumor such as melanoma, head and neck, liver or kidney cancer. Both conserved end residues are part of each CDR3. Fields, in order: D gene, V gene, J gene, clone size, CDR3 DNA, CDR3 protein. D genes are given only for firm matches. Only some rows state a clone size, as once, few, many or a class for expanded clones.

TRBD1	TRBV28	TRBJ1-2	few	TGTGCCAGCGGGACAGGGGACTATGGCTACACCTTC	CASGTGDYGYTF
-	TRBV5-4	TRBJ2-3	-	TGTGCCAGCAGCGCGGACTCGAGCACAGATACGCAGTATTTT	CASSADSSTDTQYF
-	TRBV2	TRBJ2-3	-	TGTGCCAGCAGTCCCAGGACAGCTGGAAATACGCAGTATTTT	CASSPRTAGNTQYF
-	TRBV6-5	TRBJ1-4	-	TGTGCCAGCAGTCCGACAGGCTTTAATGAAAAACTGTTTTTT	CASSPTGFNEKLFF
-	TRBV14	TRBJ2-1	-	TGTGCCAGCAGCCGACGTGAGCAGTTCTTC	CASSRREQFF
TRBD2	TRBV27	TRBJ2-5	-	TGTGCCAGCAGTTTCCTAGCGGGAGAAGGGACCCAGTACTTC	CASSFLAGEGTQYF
TRBD1	TRBV7-8	TRBJ1-2	-	TGTGCCAGCAGCTTAGGTGGGACAGGGGGCTATGGCTACACCTTC	CASSLGGTGGYGYTF
TRBD2	TRBV15	TRBJ2-5	-	TGTGCCACCAGCAGAGATAATTGGCAGCGGGAGGGCCCGGACCAGGAGACCCAGTACTTC	CATSRDNWQREGPDQETQYF
-	TRBV19	TRBJ2-7	-	TGTGCCAGTAGACCGGACAGTCGGGGGACCTACGAGCAGTACTTC	CASRPDSRGTYEQYF
-	TRBV28	TRBJ2-7	-	TGTGCCAGCAGTGGAGAACTCGGGGCAACGGGATACGAGCAGTACTTC	CASSGELGATGYEQYF
TRBD2	TRBV19	TRBJ2-3	once	TGTGCCACTCGGACTAGCGGGAGAACAGATACGCAGTATTTT	CATRTSGRTDTQYF
TRBD2	TRBV5-6	TRBJ2-7	-	TGTGCCAGCAGCTTCGGGAGCGGGAGCAGCAACGAGCAGTACTTC	CASSFGSGSSNEQYF
-	TRBV5-6	TRBJ2-5	once	TGTGCCAGCAGCCCCATTCGGCAGGCGAAACAAGAGACCCAGTACTTC	CASSPIRQAKQETQYF
TRBD1	TRBV5-1	TRBJ1-6	-	TGCGCCAGCAGCAAGACAGGGGGCGAAACCCTCCTCCACTTT	CASSKTGGETLLHF
-	TRBV6-1	TRBJ2-5	-	TGTGCCAGCAGTACGCGACTGGAGACCCAGTACTTC	CASSTRLETQYF
-	TRBV27	TRBJ1-1	-	TGTGCCAGCAGTTTATCCCTCTCGACAGCTATGAACACTGAAGCTTTCTTT	CASSLSLSTAMNTEAFF
-	TRBV28	TRBJ2-5	-	TGTGCCAGCAGGCAGGGCGGGGAGACCCAGTACTTC	CASRQGGETQYF
-	TRBV6-6	TRBJ2-7	-	TGTGCCAGCAGGGAGTCCCCCTACGAGCAGTACTTC	CASRESPYEQYF
-	TRBV20-1	TRBJ1-2	-	TGCAGTGCTACGGAAGGCTATGGCTACACCTTC	CSATEGYGYTF
-	TRBV2	TRBJ1-6	-	TGTGCCAGCAGCCCCCAAACTAGCTCACCCCTCCACTTT	CASSPQTSSPLHF
TRBD2	TRBV7-8	TRBJ2-1	-	TGTGCCAGCAGCTCCCGACTAGCGGGGGTGACCGATGAGCAGTTCTTC	CASSSRLAGVTDEQFF
TRBD2	TRBV7-2	TRBJ2-1	-	TGTGCCAGCAGCAAACCTGGGGAGGGCAATGAGCAGTTCTTC	CASSKPGEGNEQFF
TRBD1	TRBV7-2	TRBJ1-6	-	TGTGCCAGCAGCCCCGGACAGGAGAATTCACCCCTCCACTTT	CASSPGQENSPLHF
TRBD2	TRBV6-5	TRBJ2-2	-	TGTGCCAGCCGGCGGGGGGGCGGTTCCGGGGAGCTGTTTTTT	CASRRGGGSGELFF
-	TRBV11-2	TRBJ2-7	-	TGTGCCAGCAGCCCCCTGGGGGGCTCCGGTGGCGAGCAGTACTTC	CASSPLGGSGGEQYF
-	TRBV5-6	TRBJ2-5	-	TGTGCCAGCAGCCCTCGCGCGGAAGAGACCCAGTACTTC	CASSPRAEETQYF
TRBD1	TRBV5-1	TRBJ1-3	-	TGCGCCAGCAGCTTGGATGGACAGGGGAATTTAAACACCATATATTTT	CASSLDGQGNLNTIYF
-	TRBV7-2	TRBJ1-3	-	TGTGCCAGCAGCTTACAAGGGGGAGGAAACACCATATATTTT	CASSLQGGGNTIYF
-	TRBV6-5	TRBJ1-1	-	TGTGCCAGCAGTTACTCGGGTGGACAGTACACTGAAGCTTTCTTT	CASSYSGGQYTEAFF
-	TRBV19	TRBJ2-5	-	TGTGCCAGTAGTATCGGGGACGTTCGGGAGACCCAGTACTTC	CASSIGDVRETQYF
-	TRBV9	TRBJ2-2	-	TGTGCCAGCAGCGTAGCACAGTTCACCGGGGAGCTGTTTTTT	CASSVAQFTGELFF
-	TRBV4-3	TRBJ1-2	-	TGCGCCAGCAGCCAGGGCAACAGGCTTAGCTACACCTTC	CASSQGNRLSYTF
TRBD1	TRBV7-2	TRBJ1-2	-	TGTGCCAGCAGCTCGACAGGGGGCGCACCGGGTGGCTACACCTTC	CASSSTGGAPGGYTF
-	TRBV27	TRBJ2-3	-	TGTGCCAGCAGTTCTTGGGGGGCGCCGGATACGCAGTATTTT	CASSSWGAPDTQYF
-	TRBV4-2	TRBJ2-7	-	TGTGCCAGCAGCCAAGATCCCACAGACTCCTACGAGCAGTACTTC	CASSQDPTDSYEQYF
TRBD1	TRBV19	TRBJ2-2	-	TGTGCCAGTAAAGACAGGGCGATCACCGGGGAGCTGTTTTTT	CASKDRAITGELFF
TRBD2	TRBV4-3	TRBJ2-1	once	TGCGCCAGCAGCCAACTTCACAAGGCAGGACTAGCGGGATACAATGAGCAGTTCTTC	CASSQLHKAGLAGYNEQFF